In this sample, the clone carrying this T cell receptor beta chain turned up a few times. Its antigen is not identified. This entry is derived from a study of response to subunit inactivated influenza vaccine. The study's findings and limits: Few new T cells, the authors suggested, are recruited by each seasonal influenza vaccination.

TCRdb processed the RT-PCR reads anew with MiXCR; each CDR3 protein has one entry. The sample holds roughly 790,000 distinct CDR3 sequences; over 20% are singletons and the top ten take around 9.6%. Germline V gene data show CDR1 as DFQATT and CDR2 as SNEGSKA (reference sequence). This CDR3 is built from 14 residues. V shed 4 bases and J 5 bases; nucleotides not matched to a gene: 8. The chain joins TRBV20-1 to TRBJ2-7, with TRBD2 identical over 10 bases. The source of this sequence is a man aged 50-59 years who received an inactivated influenza vaccine. The sample consisted of PBMCs from blood, taken about 5 days after vaccination. The CDR3 sequence: CSATLLAGVNEQYF. The CDR3 nucleotides are TGCAGTGCTACCCTTCTAGCGGGAGTCAACGAGCAGTACTTC.